This TCR beta chain derives from a study of identical twins. To note about this clonotype: Its antigen is as yet unknown. Its ends do not fully match the called genes, so a read error is possible.

TCRdb itself ran the 5' RACE reads through MiXCR, one entry per CDR3 protein. The data show about 1.7 million distinct CDR3 sequences, about 32% seen once. Germline CDR1 reads DFQATT; CDR2 reads SNEGSKA (reference sequence). The CDR3 totals 15 residues. Study-wide findings and caveats: Within twin pairs, the out-of-frame alpha sequences they shared showed excess low generation probability. Abundant cord blood beta clonotypes carried fewer insertions; memory repertoires showed none.

The rearrangement links TRBV20-1 to TRBJ2-1; 9 bases line up with TRBD1. Sequenced sample: cord blood. This TCR was recovered from a newborn girl in good health. The DNA of the CDR3 is TGCAATGCTAGCATTTATGACAGGGGGGGGAATGAGCAGTTCTTC. Protein: CNASIYDRGGNEQFF.